The source of this T cell receptor beta chain is a study of blood T cell repertoires in COVID-19. Study in general: Sites across the United States, Italy and Spain contributed samples from acute and convalescent COVID-19. In each case, the material was cDNA or gDNA derived from T cells, B-cell-depleted T cells, or PBMCs.

Under the authors' procedure: Cell counts per sample came from amplifying reference gene primers. The repertoire was sequenced with immunoSEQ multiplex PCR; TCRdb's copy has only in-frame clones and lacks some. V and J calls and clone size are given by that table; D and trimming were obtained from the DNA. The sample includes 130,000 to 150,000 clones, more than 80% of them seen just once. The V segment lost 3 bases and the J segment 8 bases; nucleotides outside the gene matches: 10. CDR1 and CDR2 (germline): SGHNT, YYREEE (reference sequence). The CDR3 totals 15 residues. The genes are TRBV5-4 and TRBJ2-3; TRBD1 aligns across 9 bases. The clonotype was recovered from a woman aged 55 to 70 with active COVID-19. The sample consisted of peripheral blood. CDR3 amino acids: CASSSSQGARFTQYF. The CDR3 DNA reads as TGTGCCAGCAGCTCCTCACAGGGGGCAAGGTTTACGCAGTATTTT. Variable domain in full (rest from reference TRBV5-4 and TRBJ2-3): ETGVTQSPTHLIKTRGQQVTLRCSSQSGHNTVSWYQQALGQGPQFIFQYYREEENGRGNFPPRFSGLQFPNYSSELNVNALELDDSALYLCASSSSQGARFTQYFGPGTRLTVL.